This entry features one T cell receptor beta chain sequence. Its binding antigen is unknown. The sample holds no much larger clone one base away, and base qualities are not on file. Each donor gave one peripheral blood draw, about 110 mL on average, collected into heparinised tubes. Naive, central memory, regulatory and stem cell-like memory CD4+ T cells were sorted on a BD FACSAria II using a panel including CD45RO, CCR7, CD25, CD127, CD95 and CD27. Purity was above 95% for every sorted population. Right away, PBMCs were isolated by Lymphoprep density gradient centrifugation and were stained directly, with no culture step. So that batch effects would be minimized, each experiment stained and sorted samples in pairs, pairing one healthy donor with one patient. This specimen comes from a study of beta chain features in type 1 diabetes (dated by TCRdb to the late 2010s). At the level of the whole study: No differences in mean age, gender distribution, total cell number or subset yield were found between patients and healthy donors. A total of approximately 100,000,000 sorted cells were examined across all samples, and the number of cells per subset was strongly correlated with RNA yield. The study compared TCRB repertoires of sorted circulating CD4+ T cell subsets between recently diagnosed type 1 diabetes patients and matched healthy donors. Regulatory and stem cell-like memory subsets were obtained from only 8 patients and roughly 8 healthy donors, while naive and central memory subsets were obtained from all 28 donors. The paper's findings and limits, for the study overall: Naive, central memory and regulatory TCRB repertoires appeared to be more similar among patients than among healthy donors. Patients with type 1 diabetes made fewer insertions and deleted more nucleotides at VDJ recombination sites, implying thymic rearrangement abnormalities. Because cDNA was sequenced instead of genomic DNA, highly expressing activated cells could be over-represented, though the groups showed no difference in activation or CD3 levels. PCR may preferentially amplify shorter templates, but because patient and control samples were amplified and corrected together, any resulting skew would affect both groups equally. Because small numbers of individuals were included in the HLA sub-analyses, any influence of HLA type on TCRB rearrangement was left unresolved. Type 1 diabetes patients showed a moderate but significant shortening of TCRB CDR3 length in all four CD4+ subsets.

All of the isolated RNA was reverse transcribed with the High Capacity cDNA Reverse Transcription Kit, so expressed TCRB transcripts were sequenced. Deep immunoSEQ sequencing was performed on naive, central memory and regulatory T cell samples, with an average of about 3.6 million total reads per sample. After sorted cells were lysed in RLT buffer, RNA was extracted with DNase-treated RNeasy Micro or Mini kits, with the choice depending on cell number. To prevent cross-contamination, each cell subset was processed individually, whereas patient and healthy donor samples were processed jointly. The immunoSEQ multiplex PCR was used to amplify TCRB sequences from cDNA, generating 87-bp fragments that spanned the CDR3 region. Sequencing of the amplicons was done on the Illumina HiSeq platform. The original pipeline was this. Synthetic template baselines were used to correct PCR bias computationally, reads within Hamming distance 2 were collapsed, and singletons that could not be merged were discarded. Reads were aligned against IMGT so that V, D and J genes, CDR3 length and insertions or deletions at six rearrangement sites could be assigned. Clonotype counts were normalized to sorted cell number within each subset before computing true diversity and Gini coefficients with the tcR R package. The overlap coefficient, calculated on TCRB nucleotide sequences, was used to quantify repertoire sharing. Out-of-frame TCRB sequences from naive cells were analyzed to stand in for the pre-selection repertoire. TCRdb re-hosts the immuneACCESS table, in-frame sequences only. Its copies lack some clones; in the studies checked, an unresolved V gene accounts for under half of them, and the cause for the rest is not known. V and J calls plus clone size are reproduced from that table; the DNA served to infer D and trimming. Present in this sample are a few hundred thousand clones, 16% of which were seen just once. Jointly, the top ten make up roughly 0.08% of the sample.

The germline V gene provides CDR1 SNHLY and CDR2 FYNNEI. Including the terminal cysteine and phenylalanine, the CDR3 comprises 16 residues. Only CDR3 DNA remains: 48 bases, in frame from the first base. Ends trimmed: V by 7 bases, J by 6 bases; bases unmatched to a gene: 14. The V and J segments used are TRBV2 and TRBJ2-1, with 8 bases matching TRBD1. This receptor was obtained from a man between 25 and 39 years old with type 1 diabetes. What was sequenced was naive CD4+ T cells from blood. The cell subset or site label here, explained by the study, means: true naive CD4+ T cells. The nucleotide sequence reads TGTGCCAGCATGGCGCAGGGGGCATTTTACTTCAATGAGCAGTTCTTC. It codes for CASMAQGAFYFNEQFF.